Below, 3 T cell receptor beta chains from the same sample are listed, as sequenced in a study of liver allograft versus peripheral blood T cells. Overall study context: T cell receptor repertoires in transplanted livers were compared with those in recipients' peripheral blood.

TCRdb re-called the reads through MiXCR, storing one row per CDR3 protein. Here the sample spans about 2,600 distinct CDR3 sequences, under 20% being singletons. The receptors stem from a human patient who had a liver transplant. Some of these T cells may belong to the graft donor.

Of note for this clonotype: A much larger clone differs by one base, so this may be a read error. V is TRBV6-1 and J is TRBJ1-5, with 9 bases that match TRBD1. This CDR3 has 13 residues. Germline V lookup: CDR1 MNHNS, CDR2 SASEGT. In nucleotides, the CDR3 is TGTGCCAGCTGGGGACAGGGAAATCGGCCCCAGCATTTT. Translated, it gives CASWGQGNRPQHF.

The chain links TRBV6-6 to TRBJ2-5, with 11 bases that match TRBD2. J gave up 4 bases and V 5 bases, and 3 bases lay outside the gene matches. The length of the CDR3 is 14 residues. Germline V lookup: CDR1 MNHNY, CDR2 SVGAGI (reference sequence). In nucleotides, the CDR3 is TGTGCCAGCAGTATAGCGGGGGGGCCAGAGACCCAGTACTTC. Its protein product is CASSIAGGPETQYF.

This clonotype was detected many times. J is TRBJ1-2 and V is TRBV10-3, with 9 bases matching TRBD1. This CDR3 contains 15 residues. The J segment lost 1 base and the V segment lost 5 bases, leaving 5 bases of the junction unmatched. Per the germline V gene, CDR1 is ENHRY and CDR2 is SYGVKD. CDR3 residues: CAISLPGQGNYGYTF. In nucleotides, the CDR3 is TGTGCCATCAGTCTCCCGGGACAGGGTAACTATGGCTACACCTTC.